What follows is one TCR beta chain and its context. Its antigen is not known. This table comes from immunoSEQ multiplex PCR, and its TCRdb copy is limited to in-frame clones, with some not included. The sample holds some 2,500,000 clones; roughly 92% are singletons and the top ten take about 0.41%. Between the trimmed V and J ends, which lost 0 bases and 4 bases, there was a span of 13 bases. Germline CDR1 is KGHSH and CDR2 is LQKENI. This CDR3 spans 15 amino acids. The data derive from a study of shared clonotypes between healthy human individuals. Study outcomes and limitations: Compared with memory subsets, naive subsets generally had larger estimated richness.

The receptor's source is a man younger than 30 in good health. Some clones in this sample may be carry-over from other donors' samples. The J gene is TRBJ2-7, the V gene TRBV18, with a possible D match to TRBD1 (5 bases). Sequenced sample: naive CD4+ T cells from PBMCs. The subset: CD45RA+ positively selected. The CDR3 is CASSPPGGQRYEQYF. In DNA, the CDR3 is TGTGCCAGCTCACCACCCGGTGGACAACGGTACGAGCAGTACTTC.